These 21 T cell receptor beta chains were sequenced from one sample in a study of cytotoxic CD8 clonotypes in ibrutinib-treated CLL. Only in-frame clones appear in the TCRdb table, and some are missing; sequencing was by immunoSEQ multiplex PCR. The data show some 19,000 clones, about 85% seen once. Sequencing was performed on PBMCs, taken before ibrutinib treatment. The receptor set was obtained from a human donor with chronic lymphocytic leukemia.

This chain joins TRBV10-1 and TRBJ2-3; D may be TRBD2 (5 bases). The CDR3 loop spans 15 amino acids. CDR1 is WNHNN and CDR2 is SYGVQD in the germline V gene (reference sequence). V lost 5 bases and J lost 0, with 12 bases in between. CDR3 in amino acids: CASSKLGDSTDTQYF. CDR3 in DNA: TGCGCCAGCAGTAAACTGGGAGACAGCACAGATACGCAGTATTTT.

This clone is labeled as medium-sized. J is TRBJ2-2 and V is TRBV6-4; TRBD1 matches 9 bases. The V and J ends lost 0 bases and 5 bases, in that order; junction bases with no gene match: 7. Looked up from germline, CDR1 is MRHNA and CDR2 is SNTAGT. The CDR3 is 17 amino acids. The DNA of the CDR3 is TGTGCCAGCAGTGACTCGACAGGGGGAAACCCTACCGGGGAGCTGTTTTTT. This sequence encodes CASSDSTGGNPTGELFF.

The genes are TRBV7-8 and TRBJ2-3; 8 nucleotides line up with TRBD2. Germline-derived CDR1 and CDR2 are SGHVS and FQNEAQ. The ends lost 5 bases at V and 6 bases at J; junction bases unmatched: 10. The CDR3 runs 15 residues. The CDR3 spells CASSPSAGGRDTQYF. CDR3 coding DNA: TGTGCCAGCAGCCCTTCCGCGGGGGGTCGGGATACGCAGTATTTT.

V and J are TRBV5-5 and TRBJ2-7; tentatively, D is TRBD1 or TRBD2 (6 bases each). The V end lost 5 bases, the J end lost 2 bases, and 14 bases lay between the germline ends. Germline loops: CDR1 SGHKS, CDR2 YYEKEE (reference sequence). There are 14 residues in the CDR3. The CDR3 loop is CASSTGTPPYEQYF. The CDR3 DNA follows: TGTGCCAGCAGTACAGGGACTCCACCCTACGAGCAGTACTTC. Supplemented by reference TRBV5-5 and TRBJ2-7, the full variable domain reads DAGVTQSPTHLIKTRGQQVTLRCSPISGHKSVSWYQQVLGQGPQFIFQYYEKEERGRGNFPDRFSARQFPNYSSELNVNALLLGDSALYLCASSTGTPPYEQYFGPGTRLTVT.

V is TRBV5-4 and J is TRBJ1-2; maybe TRBD1 (5 bases). In germline, CDR1 is SGHNT, CDR2 YYREEE (reference sequence). The CDR3 has 14 amino acids. The V end was cut by 4 bases, the J end by 9 bases, with 19 bases between. This CDR3 reads CASSVQRLPGSYTF. The CDR3 nucleotides read TGTGCCAGCAGCGTCCAGAGGCTTCCAGGGAGCTACACCTTC.

V usage is TRBV5-6 and J usage is TRBJ1-1; 7 positions match TRBD1. The CDR3 has 17 residues. CDR1 and CDR2 (germline): SGHDT, YYEEEE. V lost 0 bases and J lost 5; bases outside the gene matches: 13. The CDR3 coding sequence is TGTGCCAGCAGCTTGGGGAGACAGGGAGTAGGGTGGACTGAAGCTTTCTTT. It yields the protein CASSLGRQGVGWTEAFF. The whole variable domain, filled in from reference TRBV5-6 and TRBJ1-1, reads DAGVTQSPTHLIKTRGQQVTLRCSPKSGHDTVSWYQQALGQGPQFIFQYYEEEERQRGNFPDRFSGHQFPNYSSELNVNALLLGDSALYLCASSLGRQGVGWTEAFFGQGTRLTVV.

This chain joins TRBV29-1 and TRBJ2-3; possibly TRBD2 for D (6 bases). In germline, CDR1 is SQVTM, CDR2 ANQGSEA. Trimming cost V 4 bases and J 5 bases, with 16 bases left between them. The CDR3 consists of 14 residues. CDR3 in amino acids: CSVVGQVGGDTQYF. CDR3 in DNA: TGCAGCGTTGTTGGGCAGGTCGGGGGAGATACGCAGTATTTT.

The chain recombines TRBV5-6 with TRBJ2-3; weak D call: TRBD2 (6 bases). This CDR3 is 14 amino acids long. Germline values: CDR1 SGHDT, CDR2 YYEEEE. The ends were cut back, 9 bases at V and 4 bases at J, with 18 bases in the middle. This CDR3 reads CATSDRRESDTQYF. The CDR3 region has the DNA TGTGCCACTTCCGACCGGAGGGAATCAGATACGCAGTATTTT.

The chain uses TRBV6-1 and TRBJ2-7; D remains unclear. The CDR3 spans 12 residues. V was cut by 8 bases and J by 4 bases, with 12 bases left in between. Germline values: CDR1 MNHNS, CDR2 SASEGT. DNA for the CDR3: TGTGCCAGCTCCTGGACCTATTACGAGCAGTACTTC. Its protein product is CASSWTYYEQYF.

The chain couples TRBV23-1 to TRBJ1-2, with 9 nucleotides matching TRBD1. TRBV23-1 is an open reading frame, and its role is uncertain. This CDR3 has 15 residues. V shed 2 bases, J shed 7 bases, and the junction held 8 bases outside the gene matches. In nucleotides, the CDR3 is TGCGCCAGCAGTCAAGTCGGGACAGGGTATCGTGGCTACACCTTC. Its translation is CASSQVGTGYRGYTF.

This clone occurred once. CDR3 nucleotide sequence: TGTGCCACCGTCAGGGACAGGCCCCCAGCTGAAGCTTTCTTT. It encodes CATVRDRPPAEAFF. The chain has TRBV6-5 and TRBJ1-1; 8 bases are a match to TRBD1. The germline V gene encodes CDR1 MNHEY and CDR2 SVGAGI. The V and J ends lost 10 bases and 6 bases, in that order; junction bases with no gene match: 13. This CDR3 comprises 14 residues.

This chain joins TRBV5-8 and TRBJ1-6; TRBD1 might be the D (5 bases). V was pared by 4 bases and J by 5 bases, with 10 bases between. This CDR3 spans 14 amino acids. Per germline, CDR1 SGHTS and CDR2 YDEGEE. The CDR3 region is CASSPDSNNSPLHF. CDR3 bases: TGTGCCAGCAGCCCCGACAGTAATAATTCACCCCTCCACTTT.

The chain carries TRBV19 and TRBJ1-5; possible D gene TRBD1, 6 bases. This CDR3 region has 16 residues. V was cut by 8 bases and J by 0 bases, with 17 bases left in between. Looked up from germline, CDR1 is LNHDA and CDR2 is SQIVND (reference sequence). The CDR3 loop is CASEISTGHSNQPQHF. Written as DNA, the CDR3 is TGTGCCAGTGAAATTTCGACAGGACATAGCAATCAGCCCCAGCATTTT.

The chain carries TRBV2 and TRBJ1-4; D gene unclear. This CDR3 is 13 amino acids long. Trimming left V 6 bases short and J 5 bases short, with 10 bases between. In germline, CDR1 is SNHLY, CDR2 FYNNEI. The CDR3 bases are TGTGCCAGCAGCGTGTTCCCGAATGAAAAACTGTTTTTT. Translated: CASSVFPNEKLFF.

This chain links TRBV11-3 with TRBJ2-7; possible D gene TRBD1, 6 bases. Germline V gene sequence: CDR1 SGHNT, CDR2 YENEEA. The CDR3 totals 15 residues. Trimming left V 1 base short and J 3 bases short, with 13 bases between. The DNA of the CDR3 is TGTGCCAGCAGCTTAGTTAGGGACAACTACTACGAGCAGTACTTC. It translates to CASSLVRDNYYEQYF.

This clone was seen once. The genes are TRBV28 and TRBJ2-5, with D possibly called TRBD1 or TRBD2 (6 bases each). Germline values: CDR1 MDHEN, CDR2 SYDVKM. The CDR3 contains 14 residues. Between the trimmed V and J ends, which lost 3 bases and 5 bases, there was a span of 13 bases. The CDR3 here is CASSLPGAGETQYF. In DNA, the CDR3 is TGTGCCAGCAGTTTGCCGGGGGCCGGGGAGACCCAGTACTTC.

The chain links TRBV20-1 to TRBJ1-5, with D unclear. Trimming removed 3 bases from V and 7 bases from J, with 7 bases in between. The CDR3 spans 11 residues. Germline-derived CDR1 and CDR2 are DFQATT and SNEGSKA (reference sequence). CDR3 nucleotides: TGCAGTGCTAGTCCCGTCCAGCCCCAGCATTTT. Translated: CSASPVQPQHF.

This chain uses TRBV18 with TRBJ1-6; the match to TRBD1 covers 10 bases. Trimming took 6 bases from V and 1 from J; bases not matched to a gene: 6. The germline V gene encodes CDR1 KGHSH and CDR2 LQKENI. The CDR3 spans 17 residues. The CDR3 DNA reads as TGTGCCAGCTCTCGCGGACAGGGGGGGTCCTATAATTCACCCCTCCACTTT. Its protein is CASSRGQGGSYNSPLHF.

This clone was seen only once. The V and J genes are TRBV14 and TRBJ2-1; D might be TRBD2 (5 bases). V dropped 5 bases and J dropped 7 bases, with 12 bases sitting between them. The CDR3 runs to 13 residues. CDR1 and CDR2 from the germline V gene are SGHDN and FVKESK. The CDR3 nucleotides read TGTGCCAGCAGCAAAGGAGGCGGGAATGAGCAGTTCTTC. Translating it yields CASSKGGGNEQFF.

As concerns this clone: This same CDR3 is encoded by further DNA sequences in the sample. This sequence joins TRBV30 and TRBJ1-2; D gene unclear. Germline V gene data show CDR1 as GTSNPN and CDR2 as SVGIG (reference sequence). The CDR3 is 14 amino acids. V gave up 3 bases and J gave up 3 bases, with 14 bases separating them. CDR3 sequence: CAWREYVGYYGYTF. The CDR3 DNA follows: TGTGCCTGGAGGGAGTACGTGGGCTACTATGGCTACACCTTC. The full variable domain, with the rest looked up from reference TRBV30 and TRBJ1-2, is SQTIHQWPATLVQPVGSPLSLECTVEGTSNPNLYWYRQAAGRGLQLLFYSVGIGQISSEVPQNLSASRPQDRQFILSSKKLLLSDSGFYLCAWREYVGYYGYTFGSGTRLTVV.

This clone has more than one count but fewer than ten. The chain recombines TRBV10-3 with TRBJ1-1; D is uncertain. Per germline, CDR1 ENHRY and CDR2 SYGVKD. The V end lost 8 bases, the J end lost 0 bases, and 10 bases lay between the germline ends. This CDR3 has 13 amino acids. CDR3 sequence: CAIVAEMNTEAFF. DNA for the CDR3: TGTGCCATCGTTGCTGAGATGAACACTGAAGCTTTCTTT.